This T cell receptor (beta chain) was retrieved from a study of shared clonotypes between healthy human individuals. Study as a whole: For every donor, three CD4 naive, three CD4 memory, two CD8 naive and one CD8 memory plates were used.

Naive CD8 isolation took CD45RO-negative cells positively selected for CCR7 and excluded terminally differentiated effector memory CD45RA+ cells. Measured with immunoSEQ multiplex PCR; TCRdb has only the in-frame clones, and not every one. This sample has roughly 1,800,000 clones, with about 95% found just once. Whole-study results and caveats: All-four-donor shared clonotypes had higher generation probabilities than non-shared clonotypes did. Among donors, clonotype sharing was expected to be affected by sequencing depth. Exclusively blood specimens were collected; tissue repertoires likely differ.

This CDR3 region has 14 residues. Germline-derived CDR1 and CDR2 are SGDLS and YYNGEE. Unmatched junction bases numbered 7, after V lost 4 bases and J lost 6 bases. With respect to this clone: No antigen is known for it.

This receptor was obtained from a man in his late teens or twenties in good health. The sequenced sample consisted of naive CD8+ T cells sorted from blood. The rearrangement joins TRBV9 to TRBJ2-3, with TRBD2 matching 8 bases. The chain's CDR3 is CASSPSGGSDTQYF. In nucleotides, the CDR3 is TGTGCCAGCAGCCCCAGCGGGGGATCGGATACGCAGTATTTT. Variable domain in full (rest from reference TRBV9 and TRBJ2-3): DSGVTQTPKHLITATGQRVTLRCSPRSGDLSVYWYQQSLDQGLQFLIQYYNGEERAKGNILERFSAQQFPDLHSELNLSSLELGDSALYFCASSPSGGSDTQYFGPGTRLTVL.